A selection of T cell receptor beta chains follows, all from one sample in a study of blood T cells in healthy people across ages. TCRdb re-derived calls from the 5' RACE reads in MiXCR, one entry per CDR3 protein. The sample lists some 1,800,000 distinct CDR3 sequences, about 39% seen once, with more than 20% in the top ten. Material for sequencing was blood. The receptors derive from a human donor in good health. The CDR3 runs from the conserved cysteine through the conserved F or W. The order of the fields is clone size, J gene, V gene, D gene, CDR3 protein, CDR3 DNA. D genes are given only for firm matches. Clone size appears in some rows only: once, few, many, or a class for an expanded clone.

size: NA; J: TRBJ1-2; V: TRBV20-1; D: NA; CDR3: CSARTLEPGIGYKGGYTF; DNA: TGCAGTGCGAGGACACTAGAACCCGGGATAGGGTATAAGGGTGGCTACACCTTC
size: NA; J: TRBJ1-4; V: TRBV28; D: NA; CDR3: CASSRGTNFAAEKLFF; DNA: TGTGCCAGCAGCAGAGGGACAAACTTCGCGGCTGAAAAACTGTTTTTT
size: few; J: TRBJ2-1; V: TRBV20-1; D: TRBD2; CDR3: CSADLAGVYNEQFF; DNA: TGCAGTGCTGACCTAGCGGGGGTCTACAATGAGCAGTTCTTC
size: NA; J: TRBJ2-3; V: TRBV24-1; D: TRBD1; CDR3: CATSDWDRGNTQYF; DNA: TGTGCCACCAGTGACTGGGACAGGGGGAATACGCAGTATTTT
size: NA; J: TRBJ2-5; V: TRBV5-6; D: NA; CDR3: CASNPGRGTHQETQYF; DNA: TGTGCCAGCAATCCTGGGCGGGGCACCCACCAAGAGACCCAGTACTTC
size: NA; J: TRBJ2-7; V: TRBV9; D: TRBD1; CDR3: CASSAQQGEWDEQYF; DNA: TGTGCCAGCAGCGCCCAACAGGGGGAATGGGACGAGCAGTACTTC
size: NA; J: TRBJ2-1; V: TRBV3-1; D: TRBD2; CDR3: CASSPPTGGPDEQFF; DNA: TGTGCCAGCAGCCCCCCAACGGGGGGGCCCGATGAGCAGTTCTTC
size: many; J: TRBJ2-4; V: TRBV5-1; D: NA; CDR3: CASRKGPRGDIQYF; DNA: TGCGCCAGCAGGAAGGGCCCCCGTGGAGACATTCAGTACTTC
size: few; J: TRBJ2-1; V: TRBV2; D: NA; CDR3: CASSEEAGVYNEQFF; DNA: TGTGCCAGCAGTGAAGAGGCAGGGGTCTACAATGAGCAGTTCTTC
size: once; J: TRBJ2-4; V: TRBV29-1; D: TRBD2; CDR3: CSVEDLPGGLPYF; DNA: TGCAGCGTTGAAGATCTTCCGGGGGGGTTACCGTACTTC
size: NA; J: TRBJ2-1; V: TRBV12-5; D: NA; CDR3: CASASDTYNEQFF; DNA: TGTGCTAGTGCCTCGGACACCTACAATGAGCAGTTCTTC
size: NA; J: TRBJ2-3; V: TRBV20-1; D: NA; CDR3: CSAVSGQFTDTQYF; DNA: TGCAGTGCAGTGAGTGGACAGTTCACAGATACGCAGTATTTT
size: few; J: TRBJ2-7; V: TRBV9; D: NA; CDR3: CASSVGRGTYEQYF; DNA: TGTGCCAGCAGCGTAGGGAGGGGGACCTACGAGCAGTACTTC
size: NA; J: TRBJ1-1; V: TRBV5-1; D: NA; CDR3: CASSRRGATINTEAFF; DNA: TGCGCCAGCAGCCGTCGGGGCGCGACCATAAACACTGAAGCTTTCTTT
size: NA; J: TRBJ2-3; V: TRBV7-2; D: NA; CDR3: CASTQTDAQYF; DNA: TGTGCCAGCACCCAAACAGATGCGCAGTATTTT
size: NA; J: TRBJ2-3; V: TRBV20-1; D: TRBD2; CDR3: CSAKLAGEPDTQYF; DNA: TGCAGTGCCAAGCTAGCGGGAGAGCCAGATACGCAGTATTTT